This T cell receptor (beta chain) was observed in a study of T cells in Graves' hyperthyroidism and ophthalmopathy. Amplification yielded TCR beta CDR3 regions, with RNA transcripts as the source. In the first-round RT-PCR of the TCR CDR3, the HTBI primer set was used. TCRdb fed the multiplex PCR reads into MiXCR, producing one record per CDR3 protein. The table lists 500,000 to 650,000 distinct CDR3 sequences, 20% of them singletons, with about 45% in the top ten. V shed 2 bases, J shed 3 bases, and the junction held 4 bases outside the gene matches. Germline-derived CDR1 and CDR2 are SGHVS and FQNEAQ. CDR3 length: 14 residues. A roughly 9.3 ml volume of fresh peripheral blood provided the PBMCs.

The chain carries TRBV7-8 and TRBJ2-7; 7 bases fit TRBD1. This TCR derives from a man between 40 and 49 years old with Graves' ophthalmopathy. Sequencing was done on a sample of blood. The chain's CDR3 is CASSLTGQNYEQYF. CDR3 bases: TGTGCCAGCAGCTTAACGGGACAGAACTACGAGCAGTACTTC.